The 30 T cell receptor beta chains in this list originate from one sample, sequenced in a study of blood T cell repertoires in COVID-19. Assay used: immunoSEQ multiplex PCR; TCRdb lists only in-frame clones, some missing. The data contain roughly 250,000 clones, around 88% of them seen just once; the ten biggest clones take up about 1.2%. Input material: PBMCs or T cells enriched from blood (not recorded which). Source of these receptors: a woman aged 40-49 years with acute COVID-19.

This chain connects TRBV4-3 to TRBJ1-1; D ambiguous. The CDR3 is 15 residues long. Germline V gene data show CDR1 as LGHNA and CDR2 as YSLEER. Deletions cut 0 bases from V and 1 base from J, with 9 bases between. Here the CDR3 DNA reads TGCGCCAGCAGCCAAGATTTCGGTGGGAACACTGAAGCTTTCTTT. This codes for CASSQDFGGNTEAFF.

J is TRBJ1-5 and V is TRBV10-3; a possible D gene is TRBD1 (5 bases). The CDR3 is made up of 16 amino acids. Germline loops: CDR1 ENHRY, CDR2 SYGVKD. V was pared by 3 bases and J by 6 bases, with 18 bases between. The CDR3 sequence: CAISDRTPGVGQPQHF. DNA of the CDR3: TGTGCCATCAGTGATAGGACACCCGGCGTAGGTCAGCCCCAGCATTTT.

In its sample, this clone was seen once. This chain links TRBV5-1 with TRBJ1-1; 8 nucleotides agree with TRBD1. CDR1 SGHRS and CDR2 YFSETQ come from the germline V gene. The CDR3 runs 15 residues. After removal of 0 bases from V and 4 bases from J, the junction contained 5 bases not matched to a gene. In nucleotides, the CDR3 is TGCGCCAGCAGCTTGGAACAGGGGGAGATCACTGAAGCTTTCTTT. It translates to CASSLEQGEITEAFF.

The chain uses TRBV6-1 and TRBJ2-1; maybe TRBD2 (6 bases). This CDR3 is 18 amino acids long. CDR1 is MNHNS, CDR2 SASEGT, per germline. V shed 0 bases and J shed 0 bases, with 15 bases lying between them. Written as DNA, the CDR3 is TGTGCCAGCAGTGAAGCCCTGGCGGGGACGAGCTCCTACAATGAGCAGTTCTTC. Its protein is CASSEALAGTSSYNEQFF.

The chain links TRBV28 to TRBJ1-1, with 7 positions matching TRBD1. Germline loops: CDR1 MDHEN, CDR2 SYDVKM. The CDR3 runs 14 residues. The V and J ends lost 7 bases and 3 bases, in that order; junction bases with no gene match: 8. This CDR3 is CASTATGTYTEAFF. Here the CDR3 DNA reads TGTGCCAGCACCGCGACAGGGACCTACACTGAAGCTTTCTTT.

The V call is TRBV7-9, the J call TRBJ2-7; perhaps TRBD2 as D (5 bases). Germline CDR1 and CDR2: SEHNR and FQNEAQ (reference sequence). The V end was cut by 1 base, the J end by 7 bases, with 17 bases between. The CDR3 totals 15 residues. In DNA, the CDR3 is TGTGCCAGCAGCTTAGTCCGCGGGCCAAGTATAGAGCAGTACTTC. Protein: CASSLVRGPSIEQYF.

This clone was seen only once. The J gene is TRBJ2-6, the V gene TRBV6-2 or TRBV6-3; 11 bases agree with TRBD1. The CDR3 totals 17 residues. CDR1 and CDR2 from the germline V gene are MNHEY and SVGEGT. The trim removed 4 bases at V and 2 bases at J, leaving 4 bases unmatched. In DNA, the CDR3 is TGTGCCAGCAGTTGGGGACAGGGGGGACCTGGGGCCAACGTCCTGACTTTC. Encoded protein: CASSWGQGGPGANVLTF.

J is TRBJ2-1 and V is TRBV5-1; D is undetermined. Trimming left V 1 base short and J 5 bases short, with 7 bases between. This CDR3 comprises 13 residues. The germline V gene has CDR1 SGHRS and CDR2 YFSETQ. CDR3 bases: TGCGCCAGCAGCTTGCAAAGAGACAATGAGCAGTTCTTC. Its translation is CASSLQRDNEQFF.

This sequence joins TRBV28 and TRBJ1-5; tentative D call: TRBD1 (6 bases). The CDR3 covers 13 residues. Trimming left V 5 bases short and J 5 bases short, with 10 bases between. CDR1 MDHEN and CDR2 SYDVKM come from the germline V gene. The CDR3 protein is CASSITGYQPQHF. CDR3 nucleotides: TGTGCCAGCAGTATAACAGGGTATCAGCCCCAGCATTTT.

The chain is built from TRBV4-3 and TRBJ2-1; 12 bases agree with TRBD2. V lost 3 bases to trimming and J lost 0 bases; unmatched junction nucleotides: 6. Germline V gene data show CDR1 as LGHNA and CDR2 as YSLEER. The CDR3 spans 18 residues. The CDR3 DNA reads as TGCGCCAGCAGCCATGTGACTAGCGGGAGCCTCTCCTACAATGAGCAGTTCTTC. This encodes CASSHVTSGSLSYNEQFF.

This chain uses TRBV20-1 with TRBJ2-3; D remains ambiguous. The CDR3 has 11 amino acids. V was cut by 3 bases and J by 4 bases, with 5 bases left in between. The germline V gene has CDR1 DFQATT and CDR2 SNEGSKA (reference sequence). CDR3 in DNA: TGCAGTGCTAGCCGTCCAGATACGCAGTATTTT. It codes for CSASRPDTQYF.

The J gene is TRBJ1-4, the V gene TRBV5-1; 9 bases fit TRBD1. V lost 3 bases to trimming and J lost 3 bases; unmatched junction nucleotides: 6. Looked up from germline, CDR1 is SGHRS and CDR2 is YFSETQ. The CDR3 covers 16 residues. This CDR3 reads CASSSGQGPANEKLFF. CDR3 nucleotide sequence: TGCGCCAGCAGCTCTGGACAGGGGCCCGCTAATGAAAAACTGTTTTTT.

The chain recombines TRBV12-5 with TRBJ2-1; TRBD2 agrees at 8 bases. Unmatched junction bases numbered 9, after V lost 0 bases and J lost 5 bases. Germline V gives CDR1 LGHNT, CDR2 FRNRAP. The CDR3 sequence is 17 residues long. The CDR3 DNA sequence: TGTGCTAGTGGTTTGGTACTCGCGGGGGGAACCGACAATGAGCAGTTCTTC. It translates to CASGLVLAGGTDNEQFF.

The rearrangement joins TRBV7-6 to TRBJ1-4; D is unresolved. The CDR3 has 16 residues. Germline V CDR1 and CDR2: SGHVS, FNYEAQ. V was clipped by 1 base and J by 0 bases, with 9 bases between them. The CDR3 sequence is CASSLGTDTTNEKLFF. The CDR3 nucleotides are TGTGCCAGCAGCTTAGGAACAGACACAACTAATGAAAAACTGTTTTTT.

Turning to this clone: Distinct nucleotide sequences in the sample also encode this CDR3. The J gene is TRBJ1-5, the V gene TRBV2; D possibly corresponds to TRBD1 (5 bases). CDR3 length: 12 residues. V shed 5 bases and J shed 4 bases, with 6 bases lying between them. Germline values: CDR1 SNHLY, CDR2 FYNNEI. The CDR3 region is CASSRGNQPQHF. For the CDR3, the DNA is TGTGCCAGCAGTCGGGGGAATCAGCCCCAGCATTTT.

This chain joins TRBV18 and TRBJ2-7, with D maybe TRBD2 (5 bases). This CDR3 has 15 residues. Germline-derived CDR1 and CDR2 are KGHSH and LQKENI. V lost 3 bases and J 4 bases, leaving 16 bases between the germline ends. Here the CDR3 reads CASSPAASRTYEQYF. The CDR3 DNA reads TGTGCCAGCTCACCCGCGGCTAGCCGCACTTACGAGCAGTACTTC. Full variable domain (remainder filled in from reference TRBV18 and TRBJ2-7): NAGVMQNPRHLVRRRGQEARLRCSPMKGHSHVYWYRQLPEEGLKFMVYLQKENIIDESGMPKERFSAEFPKEGPSILRIQQVVRGDSAAYFCASSPAASRTYEQYFGPGTRLTVT.

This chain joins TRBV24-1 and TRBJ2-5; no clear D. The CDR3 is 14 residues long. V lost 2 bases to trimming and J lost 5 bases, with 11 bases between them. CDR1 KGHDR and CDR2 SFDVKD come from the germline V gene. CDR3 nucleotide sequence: TGTGCCACCAGTGATTCAAACTATCTGGAGACCCAGTACTTC. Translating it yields CATSDSNYLETQYF.

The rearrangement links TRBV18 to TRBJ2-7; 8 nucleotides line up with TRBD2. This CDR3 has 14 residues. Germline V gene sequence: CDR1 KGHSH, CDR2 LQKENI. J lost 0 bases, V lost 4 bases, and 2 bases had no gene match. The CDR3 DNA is TGTGCCAGCTCACGGAGCGGGAGCTCCTACGAGCAGTACTTC. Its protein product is CASSRSGSSYEQYF. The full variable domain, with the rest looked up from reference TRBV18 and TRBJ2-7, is NAGVMQNPRHLVRRRGQEARLRCSPMKGHSHVYWYRQLPEEGLKFMVYLQKENIIDESGMPKERFSAEFPKEGPSILRIQQVVRGDSAAYFCASSRSGSSYEQYFGPGTRLTVT.

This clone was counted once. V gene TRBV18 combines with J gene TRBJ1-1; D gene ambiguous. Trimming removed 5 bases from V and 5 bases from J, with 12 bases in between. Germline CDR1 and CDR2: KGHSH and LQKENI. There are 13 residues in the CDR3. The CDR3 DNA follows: TGTGCCAGCTCATCCTGGACTGGAACTGAAGCTTTCTTT. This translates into CASSSWTGTEAFF. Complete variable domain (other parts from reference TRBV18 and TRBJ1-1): NAGVMQNPRHLVRRRGQEARLRCSPMKGHSHVYWYRQLPEEGLKFMVYLQKENIIDESGMPKERFSAEFPKEGPSILRIQQVVRGDSAAYFCASSSWTGTEAFFGQGTRLTVV.

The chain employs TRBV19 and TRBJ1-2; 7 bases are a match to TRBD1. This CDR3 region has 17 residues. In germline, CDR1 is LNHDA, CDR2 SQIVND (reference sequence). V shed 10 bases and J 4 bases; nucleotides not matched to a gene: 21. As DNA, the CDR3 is TGTGCCACCTCCCCTAATGGTCGGACAGGACTGATCTATGGCTACACCTTC. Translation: CATSPNGRTGLIYGYTF.

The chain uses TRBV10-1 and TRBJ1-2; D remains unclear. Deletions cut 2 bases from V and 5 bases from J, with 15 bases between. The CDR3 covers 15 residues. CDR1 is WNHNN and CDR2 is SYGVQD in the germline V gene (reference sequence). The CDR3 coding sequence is TGCGCCAGCAGTGAGGGCACGGGGTCCGGATATGGCTACACCTTC. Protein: CASSEGTGSGYGYTF.

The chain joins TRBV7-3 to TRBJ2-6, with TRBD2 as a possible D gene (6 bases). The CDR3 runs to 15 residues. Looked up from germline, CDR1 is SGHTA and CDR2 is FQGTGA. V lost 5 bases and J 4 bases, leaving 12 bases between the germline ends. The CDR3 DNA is TGTGCCAGCAGCAGGGACTCCTCGGGGGCCAACGTCCTGACTTTC. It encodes CASSRDSSGANVLTF.

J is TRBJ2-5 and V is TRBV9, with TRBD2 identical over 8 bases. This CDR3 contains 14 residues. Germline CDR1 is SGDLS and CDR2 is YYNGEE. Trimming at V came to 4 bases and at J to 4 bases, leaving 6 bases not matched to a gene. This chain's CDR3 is CASSPRGEGETQYF. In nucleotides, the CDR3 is TGTGCCAGCAGCCCGCGGGGGGAGGGAGAGACCCAGTACTTC.

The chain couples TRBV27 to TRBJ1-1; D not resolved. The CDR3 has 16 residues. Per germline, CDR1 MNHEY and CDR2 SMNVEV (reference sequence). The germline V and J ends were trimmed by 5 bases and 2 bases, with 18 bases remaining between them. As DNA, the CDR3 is TGTGCCAGCAGTCCGGGAGAGACATGGCTCAACACTGAAGCTTTCTTT. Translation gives CASSPGETWLNTEAFF.

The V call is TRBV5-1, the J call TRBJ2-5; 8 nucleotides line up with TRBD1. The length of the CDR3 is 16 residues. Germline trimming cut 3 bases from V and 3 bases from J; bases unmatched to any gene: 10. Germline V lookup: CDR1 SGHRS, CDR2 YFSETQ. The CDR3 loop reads CASSWGTGANKETQYF. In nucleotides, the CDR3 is TGCGCCAGCAGCTGGGGGACAGGAGCCAACAAAGAGACCCAGTACTTC.

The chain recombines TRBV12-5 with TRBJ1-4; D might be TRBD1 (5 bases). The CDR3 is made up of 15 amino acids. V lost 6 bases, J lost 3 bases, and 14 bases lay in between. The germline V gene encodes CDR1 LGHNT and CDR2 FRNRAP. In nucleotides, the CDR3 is TGTGCTAGTGGGACCCAGGGCGCCCCTAATGAAAAACTGTTTTTT. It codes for CASGTQGAPNEKLFF.

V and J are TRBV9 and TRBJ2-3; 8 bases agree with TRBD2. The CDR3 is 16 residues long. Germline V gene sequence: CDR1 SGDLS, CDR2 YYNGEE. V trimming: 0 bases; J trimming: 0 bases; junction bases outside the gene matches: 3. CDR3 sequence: CASSVGGRRSTDTQYF. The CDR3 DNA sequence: TGTGCCAGCAGCGTAGGCGGGAGGAGGAGCACAGATACGCAGTATTTT.

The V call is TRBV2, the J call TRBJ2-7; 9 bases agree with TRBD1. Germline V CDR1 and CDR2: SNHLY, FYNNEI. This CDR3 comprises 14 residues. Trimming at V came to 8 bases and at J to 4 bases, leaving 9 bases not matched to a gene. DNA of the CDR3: TGTGCCAGCGTGAAGAGGACAGGGGTATACGAGCAGTACTTC. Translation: CASVKRTGVYEQYF.

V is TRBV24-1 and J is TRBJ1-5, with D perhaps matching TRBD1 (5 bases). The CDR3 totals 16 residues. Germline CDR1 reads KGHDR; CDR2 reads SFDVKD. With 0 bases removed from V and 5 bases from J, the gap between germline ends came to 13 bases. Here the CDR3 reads CATSDLRGPGHQPQHF. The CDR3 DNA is TGTGCCACCAGTGATTTGAGGGGCCCTGGCCATCAGCCCCAGCATTTT.

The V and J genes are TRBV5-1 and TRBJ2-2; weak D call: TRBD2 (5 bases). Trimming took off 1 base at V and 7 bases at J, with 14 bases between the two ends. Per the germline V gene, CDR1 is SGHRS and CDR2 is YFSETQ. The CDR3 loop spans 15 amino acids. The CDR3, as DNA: TGCGCCAGCAGCTTGAGAGGAGGCCCGGGCGGGGAGCTGTTTTTT. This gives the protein CASSLRGGPGGELFF.